Shown below are 16 T cell receptor beta chains from a single sample sequenced in a study of long-term antiretroviral therapy in people with HIV. Researchers ran immunoSEQ v3.0 at survey level. The repertoire was sequenced with immunoSEQ multiplex PCR; TCRdb's copy has only in-frame clones and lacks some. The sample yields 26,000 or so clones, 70% to 90% seen once. The sequences come from unsorted PBMCs, collected 1.9 years after starting antiretroviral therapy. These TCRs come from a young woman with HIV.

The V and J genes are TRBV29-1 and TRBJ1-2; 9 bases line up with TRBD1. This CDR3 comprises 13 residues. The V and J ends lost 7 bases and 5 bases, in that order; junction bases with no gene match: 8. Germline-derived CDR1 and CDR2 are SQVTM and ANQGSEA. The CDR3 region has the DNA TGCAGCGCTGCGGCGACAGGGGGGTATGGCTACACCTTC. Translating it yields CSAAATGGYGYTF.

This clone was seen a single time. The chain joins TRBV25-1 to TRBJ2-1, with D perhaps matching TRBD2 (7 bases). Deletions cut 2 bases from V and 4 bases from J, with 15 bases between. In germline, CDR1 is MGHDK, CDR2 SYGVNS. This CDR3 comprises 16 residues. The CDR3 DNA follows: TGTGCCAGCAGTGAAATCCGGGGGGACACTTACAATGAGCAGTTCTTC. It translates to CASSEIRGDTYNEQFF.

The chain combines TRBV20-1 with TRBJ1-1; D is undetermined. The CDR3 is 11 residues long. In germline, CDR1 is DFQATT, CDR2 SNEGSKA (reference sequence). V shed 2 bases and J shed 5 bases, with 6 bases lying between them. The CDR3 bases are TGCAGTGCTAGACAGAAAACTGAAGCTTTCTTT. This codes for CSARQKTEAFF.

The gene calls are TRBV5-4 and TRBJ2-2, with D hard to call. The CDR3 sequence is 16 residues long. Deletions cut 1 base from V and 0 bases from J, with 10 bases between. CDR1 is SGHNT and CDR2 is YYREEE in the germline V gene (reference sequence). The CDR3 DNA sequence: TGTGCCAGCAGCTTGTTGGGTCTGGCGAACACCGGGGAGCTGTTTTTT. Amino acids: CASSLLGLANTGELFF.

This rearrangement joins TRBV27 to TRBJ2-2; 10 bases align to TRBD1. CDR3 length: 15 amino acids. V trimming: 3 bases; J trimming: 3 bases; junction bases outside the gene matches: 1. Germline V lookup: CDR1 MNHEY, CDR2 SMNVEV (reference sequence). CDR3 nucleotides: TGTGCCAGCAGTTTTGGGACAGGGGACACCGGGGAGCTGTTTTTT. Its translation is CASSFGTGDTGELFF.

The table lists this clone with a count of one. The V call is TRBV11-2, the J call TRBJ2-4; D perhaps matches TRBD2 (6 bases). The V and J ends lost 5 bases and 4 bases respectively, with 15 bases between them. This CDR3 has 15 residues. Germline V gene lookup returns CDR1 SGHAT and CDR2 FQNNGV. CDR3 amino acids: CASSIDPGRKNIQYF. CDR3 DNA: TGTGCCAGCAGCATCGATCCCGGGAGAAAAAACATTCAGTACTTC.

The chain links TRBV12-5 to TRBJ1-2; no clear D gene. This CDR3 has 11 residues. Germline V gene lookup returns CDR1 LGHNT and CDR2 FRNRAP. V was shortened by 7 bases and J by 2 bases, with 5 bases between the two germline ends. DNA for the CDR3: TGTGCTAGTGAGAAGAACTATGGCTACACCTTC. It codes for CASEKNYGYTF.

The chain employs TRBV5-5 and TRBJ1-5, with 7 bases that match TRBD1. The CDR3 length is 16 residues. The V gene's germline CDR1 is SGHKS and CDR2 YYEKEE (reference sequence). V was pared by 0 bases and J by 2 bases, with 5 bases of the junction left unmatched. In DNA form, the CDR3 reads TGTGCCAGCAGCTTGGAAGGGGGCTATGGCAATCAGCCCCAGCATTTT. Translation gives CASSLEGGYGNQPQHF. The full variable domain, rest sourced from reference TRBV5-5 and TRBJ1-5, is DAGVTQSPTHLIKTRGQQVTLRCSPISGHKSVSWYQQVLGQGPQFIFQYYEKEERGRGNFPDRFSARQFPNYSSELNVNALLLGDSALYLCASSLEGGYGNQPQHFGDGTRLSIL.

The J gene is TRBJ1-2, the V gene TRBV29-1, with 8 bases fitting TRBD1. Unmatched junction bases numbered 4, after V lost 2 bases and J lost 8 bases. There are 12 residues in the CDR3. Germline V lookup: CDR1 SQVTM, CDR2 ANQGSEA. The CDR3, as DNA: TGCAGCGTTGAACAGGGGGCGAAGGGCTACACCTTC. Translation: CSVEQGAKGYTF.

In nucleotides, the CDR3 is TGCGCCAGCAGCGGGGACAGTTCTGGGGCCAACGTCCTGACTTTC. Translating it yields CASSGDSSGANVLTF. The V gene is TRBV5-1, the J gene TRBJ2-6, with TRBD1 identical over 7 bases. Per the germline V gene, CDR1 is SGHRS and CDR2 is YFSETQ. There are 15 residues in the CDR3. V lost 4 bases to trimming and J lost 1 base; unmatched junction nucleotides: 2.

This chain links TRBV19 with TRBJ1-1; a weak D match, TRBD1 (6 bases). CDR1 is LNHDA and CDR2 is SQIVND in the germline V gene (reference sequence). Deletions cut 7 bases from V and 0 bases from J, with 15 bases between. This CDR3 region has 15 residues. Here the CDR3 DNA reads TGTGCCAGTAACCGAGTCACAGGGCTGAACACTGAAGCTTTCTTT. It codes for CASNRVTGLNTEAFF.

This clone was picked up one time. The genes are TRBV6-5 and TRBJ1-1; D is perhaps TRBD1 (5 bases). Germline V gene data show CDR1 as MNHEY and CDR2 as SVGAGI. The V end was cut by 0 bases, the J end by 6 bases, with 14 bases between. This CDR3 comprises 15 residues. The CDR3 protein is CASSYSTRGKAEAFF. As DNA, the CDR3 is TGTGCCAGCAGTTACTCGACCCGGGGGAAGGCTGAAGCTTTCTTT.

The chain joins TRBV7-2 to TRBJ2-5, with D possibly TRBD1 on 5 matching bases. The V gene's germline CDR1 is SGHTA and CDR2 FQGNSA. V dropped 5 bases and J dropped 7 bases, with 14 bases sitting between them. This CDR3 region has 13 residues. CDR3 protein: CASSLQGDRTQYF. CDR3 sequence (DNA): TGTGCCAGCAGCCTCCAGGGTGACAGGACCCAGTACTTC.

The V and J genes are TRBV5-8 and TRBJ1-5; D is undetermined. Trimming cost V 0 bases and J 3 bases, with 16 bases left between them. The CDR3 totals 17 residues. The germline V gene has CDR1 SGHTS and CDR2 YDEGEE. The CDR3 loop is CASSLVLGYPPNQPQHF. CDR3 in DNA: TGTGCCAGCAGCTTGGTCTTAGGGTACCCCCCCAATCAGCCCCAGCATTTT.

V and J are TRBV6-1 and TRBJ2-7; TRBD2 aligns across 9 bases. CDR1 and CDR2 (germline): MNHNS, SASEGT. The CDR3 totals 13 residues. J gave up 4 bases and V 5 bases, and 3 bases lay outside the gene matches. The CDR3 DNA sequence: TGTGCCAGCAGTCGAAGCGGGGGGTACGAGCAGTACGTC. Its protein product is CASSRSGGYEQYV.

The V gene is TRBV15, the J gene TRBJ1-5; D is unclear. Between the trimmed V and J ends, which lost 1 base and 0 bases, there was a span of 28 bases. The CDR3 has 22 residues. CDR1 LNHNV and CDR2 YYDKDF come from the germline V gene (reference sequence). Here the CDR3 DNA reads TGTGCCACCAGCAGAGGCCGAGAAGGGTCACTCTCACCTCCCCATAGCAATCAGCCCCAGCATTTT. This translates into CATSRGREGSLSPPHSNQPQHF.